This is a list of T cell receptor beta chains from one sample in a study of blood T cell repertoires in COVID-19. Some clones are missing from TCRdb's copy, which holds only in-frame ones; the method was immunoSEQ multiplex PCR. The sample consists of about 150,000 clones, 70% to 90% of them appearing once. The sequenced sample consisted of peripheral blood. Every receptor here comes from a woman aged 50 to 60 with acute or convalescent COVID-19. CDR3s include the opening cysteine and the closing phenylalanine or tryptophan. A D gene is named only where the DNA matches it firmly. Expanded clones are given a class, and other clones once, few, many or no size at all.

>.|.|TRBV6-5|TRBJ2-4
TGTGCCAGCAGTCCGTGGACAGGAGGGAACATTCAGTACTTC
CASSPWTGGNIQYF
>.|.|TRBV9|TRBJ2-5
TGTGCCAGCAGCGTAGGACGGTCGGGGGAGACCCAGTACTTC
CASSVGRSGETQYF
>few|TRBD1|TRBV28|TRBJ1-6
TGTGCCAGCAGTTCTAACCGGGGCAGGGGGGACTCACCCCTCCACTTT
CASSSNRGRGDSPLHF
>once|TRBD2|TRBV10-3|TRBJ2-3
TGTGCCATCAGTGAAGAGCGGGGGCCACCAGATACGCAGTATTTT
CAISEERGPPDTQYF
>few|TRBD2|TRBV7-2|TRBJ2-3
TGTGCCAGCAGCTTGGATTACGGTAGCGGGGGTCTCACAGATACGCAGTATTTT
CASSLDYGSGGLTDTQYF
>once|TRBD1|TRBV27|TRBJ2-3
TGTGCCAGCAGTCTACAGGGGACAACAGATACGCAGTATTTT
CASSLQGTTDTQYF
>.|.|TRBV7-9|TRBJ1-1
TGTGCCAGCAGCTTTTTGGACAGCCCTAACGGAGCTTTCTTT
CASSFLDSPNGAFF
>once|TRBD1|TRBV10-2|TRBJ2-7
TGCGCCAGCACCTACGACAGGGTGTGGGAGCAGTACTTC
CASTYDRVWEQYF
>.|.|TRBV5-6|TRBJ2-3
TGTGCCAGCAGCTTGGTTGGTAGTAGCGGATTTAGCACAGATACGCAGTATTTT
CASSLVGSSGFSTDTQYF
>.|TRBD1|TRBV5-8|TRBJ1-2
TGTGCCAGCAGCTCCTATACAGGGGTTAACTATGGCTACACCTTC
CASSSYTGVNYGYTF
>.|.|TRBV28|TRBJ2-2
TGTGCCAGCAGCCGTTGGGCGGGGCGGACGAACACCGGGGAGCTGTTTTTT
CASSRWAGRTNTGELFF
>few|.|TRBV10-3|TRBJ2-6
TGTGCCATCAATAACGGGGATACCTCTGGGGCCAACGTCCTGACTTTC
CAINNGDTSGANVLTF
>once|.|TRBV18|TRBJ1-4
TGTGCCAGCTCCCTCGGGATGGGCGGCAATGAAAAACTGTTTTTT
CASSLGMGGNEKLFF